Listed here are 9 T cell receptor beta chains from one sample, sequenced in a study of spatial heterogeneity in lung cancer. Regarding the study as a whole: Expanded intratumoral alpha and beta TCR counts tracked tumor mutation counts.

These receptors' antigens are unknown. TCRdb reanalysed the 5' RACE reads using MiXCR and keeps one entry per CDR3 protein. The sample lists 7,300 or so distinct CDR3 sequences, 13% to 15% occurring once. The time point denotes: sample taken at primary tumor resection. Sequenced material: lung tumor tissue, taken at surgery. The receptors here all came from a female donor with early-stage non-small cell lung cancer.

This clonotype was detected ten times or more. This beta chain represents an off-target read in a library built for alpha chains; its size is of limited meaning. V usage is TRBV18 and J usage is TRBJ1-4; possible D gene TRBD1, 6 bases. V was trimmed by 5 bases and J by 7 bases, leaving 17 bases between them. Per the germline V gene, CDR1 is KGHSH and CDR2 is LQKENI. CDR3 length: 15 amino acids. The CDR3 bases are TGTGCCAGCTCATCAAAACAGGGTCCAGGTGAAAAACTGTTTTTT. Amino acid sequence: CASSSKQGPGEKLFF.

This clonotype has ten or more counts. The junction differs from germline at one of its ends, possibly a read error. This beta chain was picked up by a library intended for alpha chains and is off target, so its count carries little meaning. CDR3 region: CASSFYSLAAKTGELFF. The CDR3 region has the DNA TGCGCCAGCAGCTTTTACAGCCTGGCCGCGAAGACCGGGGAGCTGTTTTTT. The gene calls are TRBV5-1 and TRBJ2-2, with D unresolved. Per the germline V gene, CDR1 is SGHRS and CDR2 is YFSETQ. The CDR3 covers 17 residues.

In this sample, this clonotype is medium-sized. Because this beta chain is a stray read in a library intended to capture alpha chains, its abundance should not be given much weight. This chain links TRBV10-3 with TRBJ1-5; D unclear. This CDR3 contains 14 residues. The germline gives CDR1 ENHRY, CDR2 SYGVKD. The V end lost 6 bases, the J end lost 4 bases, and 13 bases lay between the germline ends. DNA of the CDR3: TGTGCCATCAGCCCACAAGGGTGGAATCAGCCCCAGCATTTT. The encoded protein is CAISPQGWNQPQHF.

This clonotype qualifies as medium-sized. Little can be read into the size of this beta chain, an off-target read in a library designed for alpha chains. The chain links TRBV11-2 to TRBJ2-1, with D perhaps matching TRBD1 (5 bases). Germline values: CDR1 SGHAT, CDR2 FQNNGV. Trimming cost V 3 bases and J 4 bases, with 10 bases left between them. The length of the CDR3 is 14 residues. The DNA of the CDR3 is TGTGCCAGCAGCTTGGCAGGGCGATACAATGAGCAGTTCTTC. Protein: CASSLAGRYNEQFF.

As for this clonotype: This beta chain was picked up by a library intended for alpha chains and is off target, so its count carries little meaning. This rearrangement joins TRBV7-6 to TRBJ1-4; maybe TRBD1 (5 bases). The CDR3 covers 15 residues. The V end was cut by 5 bases, the J end by 0 bases, with 10 bases between. Germline V gene lookup returns CDR1 SGHVS and CDR2 FNYEAQ. The DNA for the CDR3 is TGTGCCAGCAGCCCCAGGGCCGCAACTAATGAAAAACTGTTTTTT. This encodes CASSPRAATNEKLFF.

By share, this clonotype ranks as medium-sized. This beta chain is a stray sequence in a library constructed for alpha chains; its clone size is not meaningful. This chain joins TRBV15 and TRBJ2-1; either TRBD1 or TRBD2 may supply D (5 bases each). Germline lookup yields CDR1 LNHNV and CDR2 YYDKDF (reference sequence). The CDR3 sequence is 16 residues long. The V and J ends lost 2 bases and 6 bases respectively, with 17 bases between them. For the CDR3, the DNA is TGTGCCACCAGCAGACCGCCTCGGGGTAGGGGCAATGAGCAGTTCTTC. Encoded protein: CATSRPPRGRGNEQFF.

Comments on this clonotype: This beta chain lies outside the target of a library built for alpha chains; its clone size means little. V and J are TRBV3-1 and TRBJ2-1; no clear D gene. The ends were cut back, 7 bases at V and 5 bases at J, with 12 bases in the middle. Germline lookup yields CDR1 LGHDT and CDR2 YNNKEL (reference sequence). This CDR3 is built from 13 residues. Written as DNA, the CDR3 is TGTGCCAGCACTCGCCAAAAGGACAATGAGCAGTTCTTC. This sequence encodes CASTRQKDNEQFF.

This clonotype qualifies as medium-sized. A library prepared for alpha chains yielded this beta chain as an off-target read; its size is of little meaning. The V call is TRBV6-1, the J call TRBJ2-7, with D hard to call. Between the trimmed V and J ends, which lost 5 bases and 2 bases, there was a span of 10 bases. This CDR3 comprises 13 residues. Germline CDR1 MNHNS, CDR2 SASEGT. CDR3 bases: TGTGCCAGCAGTCTCCGACCGCCCTACGAGCAGTACTTC. It translates to CASSLRPPYEQYF.

By sample share, this clonotype is medium-sized. This beta chain is an off-target read within a library intended for alpha chains, so its frequency means little. V and J are TRBV5-1 and TRBJ2-1; the D is unclear. V lost 2 bases, J lost 0 bases, and 12 bases lay in between. In germline, CDR1 is SGHRS, CDR2 YFSETQ. The CDR3 sequence is 16 residues long. The CDR3 DNA reads as TGCGCCAGCAGCTTTGGACGGCAAAGCTCCTACAATGAGCAGTTCTTC. Translating gives CASSFGRQSSYNEQFF.